This TCR beta chain is from a study of cytomegalovirus exposure and HLA in healthy donors. Germline values: CDR1 MRHNA, CDR2 SNTAGT. Germline trimming cut 4 bases from V and 1 base from J; bases unmatched to any gene: 0. This CDR3 contains 13 residues. Sequenced by immunoSEQ multiplex PCR; TCRdb stores in-frame clones only, minus some. The sample holds 110,000 or so clones, about nine tenths seen once. Notes on the study in general: TCR sequences were mostly rare, though some public TCRs occurred in many donors. Some TCR beta chains (over 150 of them) were listed as cytomegalovirus-associated.

A word on this clone: The antigen is not known.

The chain has TRBV6-4 and TRBJ1-1; 7 positions agree with TRBD1. The TCR comes from a man aged 18-30 years in good health and CMV-seropositive. Input material: PBMCs. This CDR3 reads CASSGQGNTEAFF. As DNA, the CDR3 is TGTGCCAGCAGTGGACAGGGGAACACTGAAGCTTTCTTT.